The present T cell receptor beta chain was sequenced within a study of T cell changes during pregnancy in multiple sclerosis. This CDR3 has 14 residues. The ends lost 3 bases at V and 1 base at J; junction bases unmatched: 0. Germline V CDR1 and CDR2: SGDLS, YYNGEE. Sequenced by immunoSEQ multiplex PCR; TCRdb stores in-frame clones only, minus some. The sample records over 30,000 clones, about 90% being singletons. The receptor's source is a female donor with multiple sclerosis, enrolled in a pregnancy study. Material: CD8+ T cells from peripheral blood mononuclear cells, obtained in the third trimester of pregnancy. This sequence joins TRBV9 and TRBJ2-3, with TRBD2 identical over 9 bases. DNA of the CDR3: TGTGCCAGCAGCGCTAGCGGGGGCACAGATACGCAGTATTTT. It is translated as CASSASGGTDTQYF.